The clone carrying this T cell receptor (beta chain) was seen a handful of times. Its antigen is as yet unknown. With molecular barcodes, quantitative 5'-RACE was used to make the TCR beta libraries. TCRdb reprocessed the 5' RACE reads with MiXCR, giving one entry per CDR3 protein. In the table there are 500,000 to 550,000 distinct CDR3 sequences, about 13% of which are singletons. Trimming left V 3 bases short and J 5 bases short, with 13 bases between. CDR3 length: 14 residues. Looked up from germline, CDR1 is LNHDA and CDR2 is SQIVND (reference sequence). The sample originates from a study of CD8 T cells in ankylosing spondylitis. Study-level findings and limits: The study looked at matched synovial fluid samples from ankylosing spondylitis patients. Disease-linked clones were reported to be significantly enriched there. Peripheral blood samples showed relatively rare disease-linked clones, and these clones were CD8+. Characteristic of ankylosing spondylitis blood, it appeared, was a TCR beta motif comprising roughly eight highly homologous variants. A number of the motif variants had already been described in reactive arthritis synovial fluid and blood.

This TCR derives from a male donor with ankylosing spondylitis. The chain recombines TRBV19 with TRBJ1-2; a possible D gene is TRBD1 (5 bases). The sequencing input was blood, either unsorted or a sorted T cell fraction (not recorded which). CDR3 nucleotide sequence: TGTGCCAGTAGTATCCGACAGAACGCATATGGCTACACCTTC. Translated, it gives CASSIRQNAYGYTF.